Here is one T cell receptor beta chain with its context. Here immunoSEQ multiplex PCR was the method, and the copy in TCRdb shows in-frame clones only, minus some. This table holds roughly 92,000 clones, about 89% found once. The sample is drawn from a study of blood T cell repertoires in COVID-19. In the study overall: Specimens from acute and convalescent COVID-19 originated in the United States, Italy and Spain. Nucleic acid was either cDNA or gDNA, and it came from T cells, B-cell-depleted T cells, or PBMCs.

CDR1 and CDR2 (germline): SNHLY, FYNNEI. The CDR3 sequence is 15 residues long. V was pared by 4 bases and J by 2 bases, with 3 bases of the junction left unmatched. The V and J genes are TRBV2 and TRBJ2-1; TRBD1 agrees at 9 bases. The receptor comes from a man aged 45-60 years with acute or convalescent COVID-19. Sequencing used peripheral blood. DNA of the CDR3: TGTGCCAGCAGTGCCTGGACAGGGGCCTACAATGAGCAGTTCTTC. It yields the protein CASSAWTGAYNEQFF.